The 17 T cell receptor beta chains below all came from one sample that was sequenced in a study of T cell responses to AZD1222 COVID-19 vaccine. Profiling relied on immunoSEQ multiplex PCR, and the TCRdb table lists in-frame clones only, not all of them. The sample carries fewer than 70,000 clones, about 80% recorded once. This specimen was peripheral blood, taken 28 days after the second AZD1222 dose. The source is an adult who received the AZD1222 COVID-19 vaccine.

CDR3 amino acids: CASSFPTDTQYF. CDR3 DNA sequence: TGTGCCAGCAGTTTCCCTACAGATACGCAGTATTTT. The rearrangement links TRBV12-3 or TRBV12-4 to TRBJ2-3; D is undetermined. The CDR3 is 12 amino acids. V was cut by 3 bases and J by 3 bases, with 4 bases left in between.

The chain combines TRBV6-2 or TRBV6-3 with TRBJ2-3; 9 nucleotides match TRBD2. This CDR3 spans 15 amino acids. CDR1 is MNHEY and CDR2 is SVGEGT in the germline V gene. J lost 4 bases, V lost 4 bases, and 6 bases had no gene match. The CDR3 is CASSFLAGPADTQYF. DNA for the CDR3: TGTGCCAGCAGTTTCCTAGCGGGACCCGCAGATACGCAGTATTTT.

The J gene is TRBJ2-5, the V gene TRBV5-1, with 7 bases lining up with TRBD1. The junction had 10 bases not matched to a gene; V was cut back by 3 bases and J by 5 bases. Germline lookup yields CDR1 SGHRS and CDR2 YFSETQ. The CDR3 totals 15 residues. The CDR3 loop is CASSWLTGSGETQYF. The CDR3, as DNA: TGCGCCAGCAGCTGGCTGACAGGGTCTGGCGAGACCCAGTACTTC.

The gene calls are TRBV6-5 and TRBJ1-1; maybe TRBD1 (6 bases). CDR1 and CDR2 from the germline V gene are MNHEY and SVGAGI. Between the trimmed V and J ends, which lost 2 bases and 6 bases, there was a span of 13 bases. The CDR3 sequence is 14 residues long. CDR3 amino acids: CASSYLQGRAEAFF. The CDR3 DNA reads TGTGCCAGCAGTTACCTACAGGGCCGCGCTGAAGCTTTCTTT.

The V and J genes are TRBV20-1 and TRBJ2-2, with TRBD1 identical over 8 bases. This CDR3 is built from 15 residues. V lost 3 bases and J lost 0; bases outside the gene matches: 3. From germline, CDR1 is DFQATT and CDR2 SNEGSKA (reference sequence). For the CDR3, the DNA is TGCAGTGCTAGTAAACAGGGGGCGAACACCGGGGAGCTGTTTTTT. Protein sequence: CSASKQGANTGELFF.

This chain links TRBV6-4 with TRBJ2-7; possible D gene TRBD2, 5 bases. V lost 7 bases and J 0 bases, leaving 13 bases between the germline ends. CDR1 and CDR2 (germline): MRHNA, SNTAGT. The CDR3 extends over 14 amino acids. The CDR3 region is CASTRAFSSYEQYF. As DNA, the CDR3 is TGTGCCAGCACGAGGGCCTTTAGCTCCTACGAGCAGTACTTC.

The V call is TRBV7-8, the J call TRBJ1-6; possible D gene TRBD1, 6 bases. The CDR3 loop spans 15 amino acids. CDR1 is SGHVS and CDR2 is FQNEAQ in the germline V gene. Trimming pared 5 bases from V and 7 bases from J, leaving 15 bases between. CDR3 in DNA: TGTGCCAGCAGCCTGGAGGGGGGTGCAAATTCACCCCTCCACTTT. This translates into CASSLEGGANSPLHF.

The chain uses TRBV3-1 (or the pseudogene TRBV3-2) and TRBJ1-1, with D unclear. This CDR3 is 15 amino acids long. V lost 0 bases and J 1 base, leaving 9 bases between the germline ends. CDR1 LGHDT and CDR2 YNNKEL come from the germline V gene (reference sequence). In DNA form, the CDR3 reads TGTGCCAGCAGCCAAGACATCACGGGGAACACTGAAGCTTTCTTT. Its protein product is CASSQDITGNTEAFF.

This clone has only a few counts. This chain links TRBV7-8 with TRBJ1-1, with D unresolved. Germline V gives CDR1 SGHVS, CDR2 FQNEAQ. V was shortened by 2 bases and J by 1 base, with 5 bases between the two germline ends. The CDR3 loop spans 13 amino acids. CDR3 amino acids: CASSLTQNTEAFF. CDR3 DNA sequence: TGTGCCAGCAGCTTAACACAGAACACTGAAGCTTTCTTT.

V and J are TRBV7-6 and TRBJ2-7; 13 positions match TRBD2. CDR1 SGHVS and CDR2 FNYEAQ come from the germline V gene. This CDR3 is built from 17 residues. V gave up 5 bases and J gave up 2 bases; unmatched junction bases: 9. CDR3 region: CASSPTSGGSIPYEQYF. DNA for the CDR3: TGTGCCAGCAGCCCGACTAGCGGGGGGTCTATCCCCTACGAGCAGTACTTC.

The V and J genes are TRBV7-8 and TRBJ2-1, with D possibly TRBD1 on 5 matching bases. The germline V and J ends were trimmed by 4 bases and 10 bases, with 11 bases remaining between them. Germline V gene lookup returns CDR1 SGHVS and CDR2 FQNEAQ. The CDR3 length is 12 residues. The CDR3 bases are TGTGCCAGCAGCTACTCAAGACAGGAGCAGTTCTTC. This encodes CASSYSRQEQFF.

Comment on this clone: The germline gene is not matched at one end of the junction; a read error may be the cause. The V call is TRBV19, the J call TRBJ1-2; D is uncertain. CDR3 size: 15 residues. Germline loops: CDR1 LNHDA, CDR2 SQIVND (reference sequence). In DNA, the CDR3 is TGTGTCAGTAGTATAAGGGAACCTCTTAACTATGGCTACACCTTC. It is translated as CVSSIREPLNYGYTF. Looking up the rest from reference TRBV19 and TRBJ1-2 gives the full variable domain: DGGITQSPKYLFRKEGQNVTLSCEQNLNHDAMYWYRQDPGQGLRLIYYSQIVNDFQKGDIAEGYSVSREKKESFPLTVTSAQKNPTAFYLCVSSIREPLNYGYTFGSGTRLTVV.

Here the CDR3 reads CASTGEGTETQYF. In DNA, the CDR3 is TGTGCCAGCACGGGTGAAGGTACAGAGACCCAGTACTTC. The V gene is TRBV2, the J gene TRBJ2-5; D gene unclear. The ends were cut back, 7 bases at V and 4 bases at J, with 13 bases in the middle. Germline CDR1 SNHLY, CDR2 FYNNEI. The CDR3 is 13 amino acids.

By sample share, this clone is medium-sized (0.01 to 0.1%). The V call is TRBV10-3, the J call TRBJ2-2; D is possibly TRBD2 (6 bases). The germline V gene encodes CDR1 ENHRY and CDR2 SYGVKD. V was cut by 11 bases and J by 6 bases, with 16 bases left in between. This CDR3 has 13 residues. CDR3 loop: CASGTEGAGELFF. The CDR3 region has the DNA TGTGCCTCTGGGACGGAGGGAGCCGGGGAGCTGTTTTTT.

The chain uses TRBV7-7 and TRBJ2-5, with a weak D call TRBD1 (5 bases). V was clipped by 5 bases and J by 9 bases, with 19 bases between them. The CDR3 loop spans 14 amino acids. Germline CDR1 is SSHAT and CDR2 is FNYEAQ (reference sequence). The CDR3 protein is CASSLGALPRAQYF. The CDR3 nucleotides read TGTGCCAGCAGCCTAGGGGCACTTCCAAGGGCCCAGTACTTC.

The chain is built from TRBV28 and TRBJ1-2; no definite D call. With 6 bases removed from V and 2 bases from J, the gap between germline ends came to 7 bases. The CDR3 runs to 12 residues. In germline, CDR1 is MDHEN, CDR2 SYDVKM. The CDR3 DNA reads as TGTGCCAGCAGAAGTGGGAACTATGGCTACACCTTC. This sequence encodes CASRSGNYGYTF.

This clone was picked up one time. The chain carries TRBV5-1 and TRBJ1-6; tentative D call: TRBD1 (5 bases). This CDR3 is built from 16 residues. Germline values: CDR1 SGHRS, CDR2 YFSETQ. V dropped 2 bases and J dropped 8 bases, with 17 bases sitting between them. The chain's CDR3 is CASSFDVGGTDSPLHF. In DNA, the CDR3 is TGCGCCAGCAGCTTTGATGTCGGGGGTACGGATTCACCCCTCCACTTT.